This T cell receptor (beta chain) was captured in a study of blood T cell repertoires in COVID-19. The Seattle site enrolled patients during active infection and followed them longitudinally. The germline V and J ends were trimmed by 5 bases and 4 bases, with 8 bases remaining between them. The germline V gene has CDR1 DFQATT and CDR2 SNEGSKA (reference sequence). The CDR3 is 11 amino acids. Assay used: immunoSEQ multiplex PCR; TCRdb lists only in-frame clones, some missing. The data contain 45,000 to 55,000 clones, under 90% of them singletons. The sequenced sample consisted of peripheral blood. The chain joins TRBV20-1 to TRBJ2-5; D gene ambiguous. The sequence was collected from a man older than 75 with COVID-19, enrolled during active disease. The CDR3 sequence: CSAQVGETQYF. CDR3 nucleotides: TGCAGTGCTCAGGTGGGAGAGACCCAGTACTTC.